This T cell receptor (beta chain) comes out of a study of blood T cell repertoires in COVID-19 (dated by TCRdb to the early 2020s). Study-wide context: The collaborator samples originated in the United States, Italy and Spain and spanned the acute and convalescent phases of COVID-19. The material from the prospective study consisted of cDNA or gDNA derived from T cells, B-cell-depleted T cells, or PBMCs. Subjects who had been exposed to COVID-19, were actively infected with it, or had recovered from it provided the deeply sampled blood TCRbeta repertoires that made up the dataset. The repertoires were made available in a free public database intended to serve as a resource for research on the immune response to SARS-CoV-2. The samples were drawn from two sources: the first 160 participants of the ongoing ImmuneRACE study, and about 1,300 subjects contributed by 6 global collaborators. Nearly every sample came with metadata listing a de-identified subject ID, COVID-19 status, age in years and sex. Where HLA class I and class II types were available, the types were taken from metadata supplied by the sample provider, not from assay-based typing.

The V and J ends are trimmed by 5 bases and 0 bases, leaving 23 bases between them. Taken from cysteine to phenylalanine, the CDR3 has 19 residues. Solely the CDR3 DNA is kept, with 57 bases framed from the first base. The germline V gene (reference sequence) sets CDR1 to MNHEY and CDR2 to SMNVEV. Turning to this clone: Its antigen specificity is not known. No clone much larger than this one lies a single base away; base qualities are absent.

TCRbeta CDR3 regions were amplified from genomic DNA using the immunoSEQ Assay, a bias-controlled multiplex PCR. Turning to the authors' computational methods: Nucleated cell counts per sample were estimated from amplification of reference gene primers within the assay. To quantify the absolute abundance of each unique TCRbeta CDR3 rearrangement, sequence reads were collapsed and filtered. For each sample, productive Simpson clonality was calculated as the square root of Simpson's diversity index across productive rearrangements. TCRdb holds this immuneACCESS table with in-frame rearrangements only. Some clones are missing; in checked studies, unresolved V genes explain under half, and the rest has no known cause. For V, J and clone size, that table is used; D and trimming come from the DNA. Here the sample has around 300,000 clones; roughly nine tenths occur a single time. In total, the top ten clones hold 0.9% to 1% of the sample.

What the authors observed across the whole study: The quantity of clinical and demographic metadata differed by source and by participant and was supplied without curation.

Samples from volunteer blood donors who had recovered from COVID-19 were contributed by a second Seattle source. Collaborating institutions collected whole blood in K2EDTA tubes following their own protocols. For TCRbeta analysis, collaborators shipped samples as frozen whole blood, isolated PBMCs, or DNA extracted from either of those sample types. The chain couples TRBV27 to TRBJ1-5, and TRBD1 may be the D gene, going by 5 matching bases. The receptor comes from a middle-aged woman who had recovered from COVID-19. The sequenced sample was peripheral blood. The CDR3 reads CASSAVEGGAAYSNQPQHF. The DNA sequence is given as TGTGCCAGCAGTGCTGTGGAGGGAGGGGCTGCCTATAGCAATCAGCCCCAGCATTTT.